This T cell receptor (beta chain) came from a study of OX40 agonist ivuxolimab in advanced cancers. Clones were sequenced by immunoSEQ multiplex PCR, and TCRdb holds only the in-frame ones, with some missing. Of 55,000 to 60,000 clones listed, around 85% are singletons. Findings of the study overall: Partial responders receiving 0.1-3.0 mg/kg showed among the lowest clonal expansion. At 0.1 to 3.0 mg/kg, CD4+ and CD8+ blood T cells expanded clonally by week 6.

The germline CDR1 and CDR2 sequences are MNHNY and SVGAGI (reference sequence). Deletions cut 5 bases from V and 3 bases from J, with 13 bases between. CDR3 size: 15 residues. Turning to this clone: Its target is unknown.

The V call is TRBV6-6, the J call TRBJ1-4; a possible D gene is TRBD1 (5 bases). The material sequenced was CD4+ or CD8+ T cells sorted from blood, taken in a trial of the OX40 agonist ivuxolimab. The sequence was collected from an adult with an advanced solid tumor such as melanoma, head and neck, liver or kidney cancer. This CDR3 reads CASSTKGRSNEKLFF. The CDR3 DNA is TGTGCCAGCAGTACAAAGGGGAGGTCTAATGAAAAACTGTTTTTT.